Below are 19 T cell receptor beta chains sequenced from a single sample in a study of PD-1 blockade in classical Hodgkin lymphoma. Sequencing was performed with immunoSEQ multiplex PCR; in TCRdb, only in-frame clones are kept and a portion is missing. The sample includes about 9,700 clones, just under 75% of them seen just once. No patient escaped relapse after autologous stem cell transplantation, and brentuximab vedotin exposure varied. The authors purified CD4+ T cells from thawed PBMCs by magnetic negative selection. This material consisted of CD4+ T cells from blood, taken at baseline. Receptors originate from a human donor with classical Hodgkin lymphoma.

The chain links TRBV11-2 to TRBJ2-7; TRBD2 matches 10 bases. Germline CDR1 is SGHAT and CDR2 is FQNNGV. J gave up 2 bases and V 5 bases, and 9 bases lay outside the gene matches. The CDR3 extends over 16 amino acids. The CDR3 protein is CASSRGVAGGTYEQYF. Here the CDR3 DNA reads TGTGCCAGCAGCCGCGGGGTAGCGGGAGGTACCTACGAGCAGTACTTC.

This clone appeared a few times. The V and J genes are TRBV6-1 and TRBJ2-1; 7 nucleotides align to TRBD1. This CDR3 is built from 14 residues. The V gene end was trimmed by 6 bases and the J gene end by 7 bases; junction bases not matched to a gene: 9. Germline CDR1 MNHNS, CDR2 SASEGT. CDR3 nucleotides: TGTGCCAGCAGCCAATCGGGACAGCTAAATGAGCAGTTCTTC. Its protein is CASSQSGQLNEQFF.

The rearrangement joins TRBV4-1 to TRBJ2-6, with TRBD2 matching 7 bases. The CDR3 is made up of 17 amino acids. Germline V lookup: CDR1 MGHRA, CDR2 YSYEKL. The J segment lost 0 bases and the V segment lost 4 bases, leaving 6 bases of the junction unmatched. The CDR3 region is CASSPRGDYSGANVLTF. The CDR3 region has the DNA TGCGCCAGCAGCCCCCGGGGGGACTACTCTGGGGCCAACGTCCTGACTTTC.

The CDR3 loop is CASSNYRGGSYNEQFF. In DNA, the CDR3 is TGTGCCAGCAGTAACTACAGGGGGGGCTCCTACAATGAGCAGTTCTTC. This chain links TRBV27 with TRBJ2-1, with D possibly TRBD1 on 8 matching bases. Germline V gene sequence: CDR1 MNHEY, CDR2 SMNVEV (reference sequence). Trimming removed 5 bases at V and 0 bases at J, with 14 bases between. CDR3 size: 16 residues.

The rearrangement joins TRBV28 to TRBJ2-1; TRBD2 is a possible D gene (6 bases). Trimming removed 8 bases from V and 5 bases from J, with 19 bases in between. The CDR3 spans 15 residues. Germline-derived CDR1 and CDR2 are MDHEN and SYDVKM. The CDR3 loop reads CASAFLARGNNEQFF. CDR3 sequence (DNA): TGTGCCAGCGCCTTCCTAGCCCGGGGGAACAATGAGCAGTTCTTC.

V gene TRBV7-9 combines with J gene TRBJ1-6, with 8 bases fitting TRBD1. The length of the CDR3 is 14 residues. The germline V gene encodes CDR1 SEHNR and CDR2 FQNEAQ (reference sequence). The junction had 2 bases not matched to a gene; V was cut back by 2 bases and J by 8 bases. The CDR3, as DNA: TGTGCCAGCAGCTTACAGGGGGCATATTCACCCCTCCACTTT. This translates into CASSLQGAYSPLHF.

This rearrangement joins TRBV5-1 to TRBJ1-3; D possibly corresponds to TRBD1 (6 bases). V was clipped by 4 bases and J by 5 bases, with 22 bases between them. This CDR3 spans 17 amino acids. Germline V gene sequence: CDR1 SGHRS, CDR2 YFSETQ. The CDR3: CASSPGQIHGLRNTIYF. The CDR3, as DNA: TGCGCCAGCAGCCCCGGACAGATTCATGGCCTTAGAAACACCATATATTTT.

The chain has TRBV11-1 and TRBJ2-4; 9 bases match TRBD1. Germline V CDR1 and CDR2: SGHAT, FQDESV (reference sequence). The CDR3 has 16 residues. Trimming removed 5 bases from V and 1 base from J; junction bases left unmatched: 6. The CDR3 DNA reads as TGTGCCAGCAGCCAAGACAGGGGGTGGGCCAAAAACATTCAGTACTTC. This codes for CASSQDRGWAKNIQYF.

The DNA of the CDR3 is TGTGCCAGCAGTCTTGACAGGGTATTTGAGAACACTGAAGCTTTCTTT. It is translated as CASSLDRVFENTEAFF. The rearrangement uses TRBV5-6 and TRBJ1-1, with TRBD1 matching 7 bases. The CDR3 is 16 amino acids. Germline V gene lookup returns CDR1 SGHDT and CDR2 YYEEEE. V lost 5 bases, J lost 1 base, and 11 bases stayed unmatched.

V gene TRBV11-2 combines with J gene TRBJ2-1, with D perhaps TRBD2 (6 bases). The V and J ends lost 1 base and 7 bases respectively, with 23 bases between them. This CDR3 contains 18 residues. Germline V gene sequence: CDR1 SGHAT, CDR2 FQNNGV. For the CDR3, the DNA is TGTGCCAGCAGCTTAGCTAGCGCAAGGGTAAAAGGGCAGAATGAGCAGTTCTTC. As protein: CASSLASARVKGQNEQFF.

CDR3 bases: TGTGCCAGCAGTTCACCTGGAGAGACCCAGTACTTC. Amino acids: CASSSPGETQYF. J is TRBJ2-5 and V is TRBV2; D remains unclear. Germline CDR1 is SNHLY and CDR2 is FYNNEI. CDR3 length equals 12 residues. V was clipped by 5 bases and J by 4 bases, with 8 bases between them.

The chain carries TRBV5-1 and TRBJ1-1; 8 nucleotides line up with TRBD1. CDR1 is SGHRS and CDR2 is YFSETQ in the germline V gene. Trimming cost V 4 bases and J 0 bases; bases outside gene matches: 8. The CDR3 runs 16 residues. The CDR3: CASSTDRANLNTEAFF. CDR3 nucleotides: TGCGCCAGCAGCACGGACAGGGCAAACTTGAACACTGAAGCTTTCTTT.

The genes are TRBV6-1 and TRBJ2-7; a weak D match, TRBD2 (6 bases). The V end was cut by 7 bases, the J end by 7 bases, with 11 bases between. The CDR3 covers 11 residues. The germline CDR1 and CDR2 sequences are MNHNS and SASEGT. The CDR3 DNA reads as TGTGCCAGCATTATGGGAGGAGAGCAGTACTTC. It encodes CASIMGGEQYF.

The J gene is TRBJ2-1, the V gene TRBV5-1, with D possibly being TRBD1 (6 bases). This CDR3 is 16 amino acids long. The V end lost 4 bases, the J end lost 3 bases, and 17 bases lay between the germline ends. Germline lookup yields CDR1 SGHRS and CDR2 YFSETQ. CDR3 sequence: CASSPDSGEVYNEQFF. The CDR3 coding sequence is TGCGCCAGCAGCCCGGACAGTGGAGAAGTCTACAATGAGCAGTTCTTC.

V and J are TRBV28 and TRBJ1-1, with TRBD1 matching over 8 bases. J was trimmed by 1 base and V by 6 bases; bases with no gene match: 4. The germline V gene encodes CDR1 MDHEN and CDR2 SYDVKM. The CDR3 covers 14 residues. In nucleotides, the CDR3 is TGTGCCAGCAGATCACAGGGGGGGAACACTGAAGCTTTCTTT. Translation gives CASRSQGGNTEAFF.

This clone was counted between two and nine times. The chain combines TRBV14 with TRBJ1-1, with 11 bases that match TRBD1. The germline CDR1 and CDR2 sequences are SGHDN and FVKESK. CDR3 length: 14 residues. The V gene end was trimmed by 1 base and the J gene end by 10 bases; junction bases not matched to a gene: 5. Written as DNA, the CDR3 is TGTGCCAGCAGCCAAGCCGGGACAGGGGGGACAGCTTTCTTT. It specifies CASSQAGTGGTAFF.

The CDR3 bases are TGTGCCAGCAGTTACGGCGGGACAGGGGTCCCCTACGAGCAGTACTTC. Its translation is CASSYGGTGVPYEQYF. J is TRBJ2-7 and V is TRBV4-2; 10 bases line up with TRBD1. Trimming cost V 6 bases and J 2 bases; bases outside gene matches: 10. The CDR3 has 16 residues. From germline, CDR1 is LGHNA and CDR2 YNFKEQ.

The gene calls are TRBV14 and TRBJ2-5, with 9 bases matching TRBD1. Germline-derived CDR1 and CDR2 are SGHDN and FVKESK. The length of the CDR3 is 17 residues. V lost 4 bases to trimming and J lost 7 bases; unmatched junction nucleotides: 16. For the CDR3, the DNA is TGTGCCAGCAGCCCCCTTCGAGGAGGGGACAGGGAAGGGACCCAGTACTTC. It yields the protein CASSPLRGGDREGTQYF.

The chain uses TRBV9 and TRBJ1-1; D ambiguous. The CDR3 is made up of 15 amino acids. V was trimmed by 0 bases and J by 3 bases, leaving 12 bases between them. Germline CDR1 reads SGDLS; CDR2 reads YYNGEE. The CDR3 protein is CASSVGRKEDTEAFF. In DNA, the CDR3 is TGTGCCAGCAGCGTAGGCAGGAAAGAGGACACTGAAGCTTTCTTT.